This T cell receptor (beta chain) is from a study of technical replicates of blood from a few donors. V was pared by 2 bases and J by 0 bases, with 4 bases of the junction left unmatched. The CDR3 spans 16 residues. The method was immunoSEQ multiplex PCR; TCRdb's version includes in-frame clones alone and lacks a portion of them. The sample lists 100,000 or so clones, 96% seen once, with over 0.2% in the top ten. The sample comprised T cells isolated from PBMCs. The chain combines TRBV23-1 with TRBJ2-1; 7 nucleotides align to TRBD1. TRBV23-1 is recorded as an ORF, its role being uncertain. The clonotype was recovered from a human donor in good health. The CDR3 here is CASSQRDSCSYNEQFF. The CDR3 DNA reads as TGCGCCAGCAGTCAAAGGGACAGCTGCTCCTACAATGAGCAGTTCTTC.